Listed below are T cell receptor beta chains from one sample, sequenced in a study of T-cell reconstitution after alpha-beta-depleted transplantation in children. TCRdb passed the PCR reads through MiXCR, listing each CDR3 protein once. The sample records 700,000 or so distinct CDR3 sequences, roughly 13% being singletons. Source: PBMCs, taken before TCRalphabeta/CD19-depleted stem cell transplant. The receptors stem from a girl aged 2-10 years with congenital amegakaryocytic thrombocytopenia, due to receive a stem cell transplant. The CDR3 runs from the conserved cysteine through the conserved F or W. D genes are given only for firm matches. Some rows mark clone size as missing; the rest say once, few, many or name a class of expanded clone.

j_call: TRBJ2-4; v_call: TRBV12-3/TRBV12-4; clone_size: many; d_call: TRBD1; cdr3_aa: CASSSTQTGLDIQYF; cdr3_nt: TGTGCCAGCAGTTCAACCCAGACAGGGCTGGACATTCAGTACTTC
j_call: TRBJ2-1; v_call: TRBV5-1; clone_size: many; d_call: TRBD1; cdr3_aa: CASSLSFDRGEQFF; cdr3_nt: TGCGCCAGCAGCTTGTCCTTCGACAGGGGCGAGCAGTTCTTC
j_call: TRBJ2-1; v_call: TRBV14; clone_size: few; d_call: TRBD2; cdr3_aa: CASRASGRNNEQFF; cdr3_nt: TGTGCCAGCCGCGCTAGCGGGAGAAACAATGAGCAGTTCTTC
j_call: TRBJ2-1; v_call: TRBV24-1; clone_size: few; d_call: NA; cdr3_aa: CATSEPPYNEQFF; cdr3_nt: TGTGCCACCAGTGAACCGCCTTACAATGAGCAGTTCTTC
j_call: TRBJ2-3; v_call: TRBV11-2; clone_size: NA; d_call: TRBD2; cdr3_aa: CASSLVFGLAGYTQYF; cdr3_nt: TGTGCCAGCAGCTTAGTCTTTGGACTAGCCGGATATACGCAGTATTTT
j_call: TRBJ2-7; v_call: TRBV5-1; clone_size: NA; d_call: NA; cdr3_aa: CASSLVGNPPEQYF; cdr3_nt: TGCGCCAGCAGCTTGGTCGGCAACCCGCCCGAGCAGTACTTC
j_call: TRBJ2-7; v_call: TRBV5-1; clone_size: few; d_call: NA; cdr3_aa: CASSYRMSYEQYF; cdr3_nt: TGCGCCAGCAGCTACCGGATGTCGTACGAGCAGTACTTC
j_call: TRBJ2-1; v_call: TRBV5-1; clone_size: many; d_call: NA; cdr3_aa: CASSLAWAREQFF; cdr3_nt: TGCGCCAGCAGCTTGGCATGGGCAAGGGAGCAGTTCTTC
j_call: TRBJ2-7; v_call: TRBV20-1; clone_size: many; d_call: NA; cdr3_aa: CSAPPGTNSYEQYF; cdr3_nt: TGCAGTGCACCCCCGGGAACTAACTCCTACGAGCAGTACTTC
j_call: TRBJ2-3; v_call: TRBV7-3; clone_size: few; d_call: TRBD2; cdr3_aa: CASSLGASGHTDTQYF; cdr3_nt: TGTGCCAGCAGCTTAGGAGCTAGCGGTCACACAGATACGCAGTATTTT
j_call: TRBJ2-1; v_call: TRBV21-1; clone_size: few; d_call: NA; cdr3_aa: CASSKVPGLAGDGGNEQFF; cdr3_nt: TGTGCCAGCAGCAAAGTCCCGGGACTAGCGGGAGATGGGGGCAATGAGCAGTTCTTC
j_call: TRBJ1-5; v_call: TRBV20-1; clone_size: many; d_call: NA; cdr3_aa: CSARALDSNQPQHF; cdr3_nt: TGCAGTGCTAGAGCCCTTGATAGCAATCAGCCCCAGCATTTT
j_call: TRBJ2-5; v_call: TRBV27; clone_size: few; d_call: TRBD2; cdr3_aa: CASSLLAASGTQETQYF; cdr3_nt: TGTGCCAGCAGTTTATTAGCGGCTAGCGGGACACAAGAGACCCAGTACTTC
j_call: TRBJ1-2; v_call: TRBV4-2; clone_size: few; d_call: NA; cdr3_aa: CASSQGRDQNYGYTF; cdr3_nt: TGTGCCAGCAGCCAAGGCAGGGACCAGAACTATGGCTACACCTTC
j_call: TRBJ2-7; v_call: TRBV28; clone_size: NA; d_call: NA; cdr3_aa: CASITPGAETYEQYF; cdr3_nt: TGTGCCAGCATTACTCCGGGGGCAGAAACCTACGAGCAGTACTTC
j_call: TRBJ1-1; v_call: TRBV20-1; clone_size: many; d_call: TRBD1; cdr3_aa: CRSGDRENEAFF; cdr3_nt: TGCAGATCTGGGGACAGGGAGAATGAAGCTTTCTTT
j_call: TRBJ2-7; v_call: TRBV7-9; clone_size: few; d_call: TRBD2; cdr3_aa: CASSLGATFSGIDEQYF; cdr3_nt: TGTGCCAGCAGCTTAGGAGCAACCTTTAGCGGGATCGACGAGCAGTACTTC
j_call: TRBJ1-3; v_call: TRBV5-1; clone_size: few; d_call: NA; cdr3_aa: CASSPGQTRGTIYF; cdr3_nt: TGCGCCAGCAGCCCCGGACAGACCCGGGGCACCATATATTTT
j_call: TRBJ1-1; v_call: TRBV29-1; clone_size: many; d_call: NA; cdr3_aa: CSVVRGGTEAFF; cdr3_nt: TGCAGCGTTGTCCGGGGGGGCACTGAAGCTTTCTTT
j_call: TRBJ2-7; v_call: TRBV12-3/TRBV12-4; clone_size: many; d_call: TRBD2; cdr3_aa: CASSLGWLAGVSEQYF; cdr3_nt: TGTGCCAGCAGTTTAGGCTGGCTAGCGGGAGTTAGCGAGCAGTACTTC